This T cell receptor (beta chain) came from a study of OX40 agonist ivuxolimab in advanced cancers. Overall study: Ivuxolimab was delivered to patients intravenously every 2 weeks at doses spanning 0.01 to 10 mg/kg.

CDR1 is KGHSH and CDR2 is LQKENI in the germline V gene. This CDR3 has 18 amino acids. The V gene end was trimmed by 3 bases and the J gene end by 1 base; junction bases not matched to a gene: 9. Measured with immunoSEQ multiplex PCR; TCRdb has only the in-frame clones, and not every one. The table shows roughly 92,000 clones, with around 91% occurring only once. This sequence originates from an adult with an advanced solid tumor such as melanoma, head and neck, liver or kidney cancer. The V gene is TRBV18, the J gene TRBJ1-1; 12 bases line up with TRBD1. Specimen: CD4+ or CD8+ T cells sorted from blood, collected in a trial of the OX40 agonist ivuxolimab. CDR3 sequence reads: CASSPAGTGGGGNTEAFF. In DNA form, the CDR3 reads TGTGCCAGCTCACCGGCCGGGACAGGGGGCGGAGGGAACACTGAAGCTTTCTTT.